Listed here are 26 T cell receptor beta chains from one sample, sequenced in a study of tissue T cells after allogeneic stem cell transplantation. The time point was: mouse harvest day 7 after allogeneic transplant. Tail vein injection delivered 10^7 T-cell-depleted bone marrow cells and 10^6 splenic CD5+ T cells. This table comes from immunoSEQ multiplex PCR, and its TCRdb copy is limited to in-frame clones, with some not included. Of some 6,100 clones in the sample, 46% are singletons; the top ten hold around 3.2%. The sample taken for sequencing was skin. All receptors come from a female BALB/c mouse given C57BL/6 T cells with graft-versus-host disease after an allogeneic hematopoietic cell transplant.

About this clone itself: Genes here carry mouse names. The read terminates 1 residue ahead of where the CDR3 ends, so the germline J gene completes it. The chain couples TRBV26 to TRBJ2-4; D perhaps matches TRBD1 (5 bases). The CDR3 contains 13 residues. Germline V CDR1 and CDR2: KGHPV, FQNQEV (reference sequence). V was pared by 6 bases and J by 0 bases, with 7 bases between. The covered CDR3 bases are TGTGCCAGCAGGCAGGGTAGTCAAAACACCTTGTAC. It yields the protein CASRQGSQNTLY. The complete CDR3 sequence is CASRQGSQNTLYF.

By share, this clone counts as large. The gene names here belong to mouse. The observed sequence ends 1 residue before the CDR3 terminus, with the missing tail filled in from the germline J gene. The chain uses TRBV13-3 and TRBJ2-7, with 7 bases that match TRBD1. The germline V gene has CDR1 NNHDY and CDR2 SYVADS. The CDR3 covers 13 residues. V gave up 4 bases and J gave up 0 bases; unmatched junction bases: 1. The sequenced CDR3 bases are TGTGCCAGCAGTAGGGACAGCTCCTATGAACAGTAC. Translated: CASSRDSSYEQY. The full CDR3 protein reads CASSRDSSYEQYF.

On this clone: Here the gene names and germline are mouse. Sequencing ends 1 residue short of the CDR3 end; the germline J gene provides the rest. V gene TRBV26 combines with J gene TRBJ2-2; TRBD2 matches 7 bases. Germline V CDR1 and CDR2: KGHPV, FQNQEV (reference sequence). V lost 3 bases to trimming and J lost 5 bases; unmatched junction nucleotides: 3. The CDR3 has 14 residues. CDR3 residues: CASSLGGRTGQLYF. The CDR3 bases that were read are TGTGCCAGCAGTCTTGGGGGGAGGACCGGGCAGCTCTAC.

Comment on this clone: Each gene name is a mouse one. With the read ending 1 residue before the CDR3 end, the germline J gene is used to fill in that end. The V call is TRBV26, the J call TRBJ2-7; 8 nucleotides align to TRBD2. There are 12 residues in the CDR3. Germline CDR1 KGHPV, CDR2 FQNQEV (reference sequence). Trimming removed 6 bases from V and 4 bases from J; junction bases left unmatched: 2. CDR3 protein: CASSRDWYEQYF. The part of the CDR3 DNA that was read is TGTGCCAGCAGCCGGGACTGGTATGAACAGTAC.

This clone has more than one count but fewer than ten. Gene and germline names: mouse. The read stops 1 residue short of the end of the CDR3; the missing end is completed from the germline J gene. The J gene is TRBJ1-6, the V gene TRBV16, with 10 bases lining up with TRBD1. TRBJ1-6 is annotated as an ORF whose role is uncertain. The germline gives CDR1 SGHSA, CDR2 FRNQAP. The V and J ends lost 4 bases and 2 bases, in that order; junction bases with no gene match: 2. CDR3 length: 16 amino acids. The part of the CDR3 DNA that was read is TGTGCAAGCAGCTCGACAGGGGGCGCCTATAATTCGCCCCTCTAC. Translating it yields CASSSTGGAYNSPLY. The whole CDR3 protein reads CASSSTGGAYNSPLYF.

This clone has just a few counts. Gene names denote mouse genes. The CDR3 is cut off 1 residue early in the read; its end comes from the germline J gene. This rearrangement joins TRBV13-2 to TRBJ2-7, with 8 bases fitting TRBD2. V lost 0 bases to trimming and J lost 0 bases; unmatched junction nucleotides: 2. Germline CDR1 NNHNN, CDR2 SYGAGS (reference sequence). This CDR3 has 15 residues. The chain's CDR3 is CASGDDWGSSYEQYF. The sequenced CDR3 bases are TGTGCCAGCGGTGATGACTGGGGGAGCTCCTATGAACAGTAC.

In this sample, this clone turned up a few times. Mouse names are used for the genes. The CDR3 end falls 1 residue outside the read, so it is completed with the germline J gene. The J gene is TRBJ2-4, the V gene TRBV1; 7 nucleotides line up with TRBD2. The CDR3 spans 12 residues. Germline CDR1 reads NSQYPW; CDR2 reads LRSPGD (reference sequence). V shed 4 bases, J shed 5 bases, and the junction held 0 bases outside the gene matches. CDR3 bases read: TGCACCTGCAGTGGGACTGGAAACACCTTGTAC. Its protein is CTCSGTGNTLY. The whole CDR3 protein reads CTCSGTGNTLYF.

This clone was counted a few times. Genes here carry mouse names. The read is 1 residue too short to cover the CDR3 end, so that end is filled in from the germline J gene. The chain recombines TRBV4 with TRBJ1-3; D uncertain. Germline V gives CDR1 LGHDT, CDR2 YNNKQL (reference sequence). The CDR3 length is 12 residues. V was cut by 5 bases and J by 0 bases, with 2 bases left in between. Incomplete CDR3 DNA: TGTGCCAGCAGCACTTCTGGAAATACGCTCTAT. This codes for CASSTSGNTLY. The CDR3 reads in full as CASSTSGNTLYF.

This clone has a handful of counts. Germline and genes: mouse. The observed sequence ends 1 residue before the CDR3 terminus, with the missing tail filled in from the germline J gene. The V call is TRBV2, the J call TRBJ1-2, with D hard to call. Trimming removed 1 base from V and 0 bases from J, with 6 bases in between. The CDR3 has 14 residues. Germline CDR1 is LGHNA and CDR2 is YSYQKL. The CDR3 DNA, read in part, is TGTGCCAGCAGCCAAGCCAAATCAAACTCCGACTACACC. Translated, it gives CASSQAKSNSDYT. The entire CDR3 protein reads CASSQAKSNSDYTF.

Regarding this clone: Genes and germline come from the mouse. Read data end 1 residue before the CDR3 end; the end is taken from the germline J gene. The genes are TRBV16 and TRBJ2-5, with D maybe TRBD2 (6 bases). The CDR3 totals 15 residues. Germline CDR1 reads SGHSA; CDR2 reads FRNQAP. V was trimmed by 1 base and J by 0 bases, leaving 8 bases between them. The chain's CDR3 is CASSLAGVNQDTQYF. CDR3 DNA (partial): TGTGCAAGCAGCTTAGCTGGGGTTAACCAAGACACCCAGTAC.

This clone has only a few counts. Gene names refer to mouse genes. The read comes to an end 1 residue before the CDR3 does, leaving the germline J gene to fill in the end. The chain is built from TRBV1 and TRBJ1-3; 7 nucleotides align to TRBD1. Germline V gives CDR1 NSQYPW, CDR2 LRSPGD (reference sequence). CDR3 length: 15 amino acids. V shed 3 bases, J shed 0 bases, and the junction held 2 bases outside the gene matches. This CDR3 is CTCSATGFSGNTLYF. CDR3 bases read: TGCACCTGCAGTGCGACAGGGTTTTCTGGAAATACGCTCTAT.

This clone was observed a few times. Germline and genes here are mouse. The read comes to an end 1 residue before the CDR3 does, leaving the germline J gene to fill in the end. The gene calls are TRBV4 and TRBJ2-2; D gene uncertain. The CDR3 loop spans 12 amino acids. With 3 bases removed from V and 3 bases from J, the gap between germline ends came to 2 bases. Germline loops: CDR1 LGHDT, CDR2 YNNKQL (reference sequence). CDR3 bases read: TGTGCCAGCAGCTATCACACCGGGCAGCTCTAC. Translated: CASSYHTGQLY. The full CDR3 is CASSYHTGQLYF. Looking up the rest from reference TRBV4 and TRBJ2-2 gives the full variable domain: ETAVFQTPNYHVTQVGNEVSFNCKQTLGHDTMYWYKQDSKKLLKIMFSYNNKQLIVNETVPRRFSPQSSDKAHLNLRIKSVEPEDSAVYLCASSYHTGQLYFGEGSKLTVL.

For this clone: Mouse names are used for the genes. Read data end 1 residue before the CDR3 end; the end is taken from the germline J gene. This rearrangement joins TRBV19 to TRBJ1-2; D might be TRBD1 (6 bases). The CDR3 covers 15 residues. CDR1 FNHDT and CDR2 SITEND come from the germline V gene (reference sequence). V shed 1 base and J shed 0 bases, with 10 bases lying between them. Here the CDR3 reads CASSIRGVANSDYTF. The CDR3 DNA, read in part, is TGTGCCAGCAGTATAAGGGGGGTTGCAAACTCCGACTACACC.

In regard to this clone: Each gene name is a mouse one. The read ends 1 residue shy of where the CDR3 ends; the end is completed using the germline J gene. This chain uses TRBV26 with TRBJ1-3, with TRBD1 matching over 7 bases. The CDR3 length is 14 residues. Per the germline V gene, CDR1 is KGHPV and CDR2 is FQNQEV (reference sequence). The V segment lost 4 bases and the J segment 0 bases; nucleotides outside the gene matches: 0. This CDR3 reads CASSRQGSGNTLYF. The part of the CDR3 DNA that was read is TGTGCCAGCAGTCGACAGGGTTCTGGAAATACGCTCTAT.

Worth noting for this clone: Each gene name is a mouse one. Sequencing ends 1 residue short of the CDR3 end; the germline J gene provides the rest. The V and J genes are TRBV2 and TRBJ1-6; D gene ambiguous. TRBJ1-6 is an ORF, with its function uncertain. Germline V gene data show CDR1 as LGHNA and CDR2 as YSYQKL. With 0 bases removed from V and 7 bases from J, the gap between germline ends came to 7 bases. The length of the CDR3 is 14 residues. The covered CDR3 bases are TGTGCCAGCAGCCAAGATAACAGAAATTCGCCCCTCTAC. Translating it yields CASSQDNRNSPLY. The whole CDR3 sequence reads CASSQDNRNSPLYF.

This clone has more than one count but fewer than ten. Genes and germline are mouse. The CDR3 end is not reached by the read, which stops 1 residue before it; the germline J gene fills it in. The chain employs TRBV13-1 and TRBJ2-4, with a tentative D call TRBD2 (7 bases). V lost 2 bases to trimming and J lost 6 bases, with 10 bases between them. Germline V gene lookup returns CDR1 NSHNY and CDR2 SYGAGN. The CDR3 has 13 amino acids. CDR3 DNA, as far as it was read: TGTGCCAGCAGTGAAGGGGGGGGGAACACCTTGTAC. Amino acid sequence: CASSEGGGNTLY. The complete CDR3 sequence is CASSEGGGNTLYF.

In this sample, this clone turned up a few times. Gene names are mouse gene names. The CDR3 end lies 1 residue beyond the end of the read and is filled in from the germline J gene. This chain uses TRBV26 with TRBJ2-3; no definite D call. V was trimmed by 2 bases and J by 0 bases, leaving 6 bases between them. This CDR3 comprises 14 residues. The germline V gene encodes CDR1 KGHPV and CDR2 FQNQEV (reference sequence). CDR3 residues: CASSLRTSAETLYF. The sequenced part of the CDR3 DNA is TGTGCCAGCAGTCTGCGAACTAGTGCAGAAACGCTGTAT.

As for this clone: Gene names refer to mouse genes. The read comes to an end 1 residue before the CDR3 does, leaving the germline J gene to fill in the end. This chain uses TRBV15 with TRBJ1-1; TRBD1 aligns across 7 bases. This CDR3 is 13 amino acids long. The ends lost 6 bases at V and 1 base at J; junction bases unmatched: 2. Germline values: CDR1 SGHND, CDR2 FRSKSL. CDR3 sequence: CASRRQGNTEVFF. The covered CDR3 bases are TGTGCCAGCAGACGACAGGGAAACACAGAAGTCTTC.

For this clone: Gene names refer to mouse genes. The CDR3 is CASRASYNSPLYF. The sequenced CDR3 bases are TGTGCCAGCAGGGCTTCCTATAATTCGCCCCTCTAC. The rearrangement links TRBV26 to TRBJ1-6; the D is unclear. The read gets to within 1 residue of the CDR3 end, and the germline J gene fills in the rest. TRBJ1-6 is classed as an ORF, of uncertain function. Trimming cost V 6 bases and J 0 bases, with 3 bases left between them. CDR1 is KGHPV, CDR2 FQNQEV, per germline (reference sequence). The CDR3 is 13 residues long.

Comments on this clone: Any gene name here is a mouse gene name. The CDR3 is cut off 1 residue early in the read; its end comes from the germline J gene. The chain is built from TRBV30 and TRBJ2-7; TRBD2 matches at 14 bases. The V gene's germline CDR1 is SQVVS and CDR2 ANEGSEA. The junction had 5 bases not matched to a gene; V was cut back by 6 bases and J by 4 bases. This CDR3 is 14 amino acids long. CDR3 residues: CSSRDWGGEYEQYF. CDR3 DNA (partial): TGTAGTTCCAGGGACTGGGGGGGCGAGTATGAACAGTAC.

This clone came up a few times. The germline and genes are mouse ones. Read sequence stops 1 residue before the CDR3 end, and the germline J gene provides the missing end. The V gene is TRBV26, the J gene TRBJ2-7; D uncertain. CDR1 KGHPV and CDR2 FQNQEV come from the germline V gene (reference sequence). Trimming pared 2 bases from V and 0 bases from J, leaving 5 bases between. CDR3 length equals 13 residues. CDR3 DNA, as far as it was read: TGTGCCAGCAGTCTGATAGGCTCCTATGAACAGTAC. It is translated as CASSLIGSYEQY. In full, the CDR3 reads CASSLIGSYEQYF.

Points on this clone: Gene names and germline match the mouse. From the germline J gene comes the end of the CDR3, since the read stops 1 residue before it. The chain employs TRBV1 and TRBJ1-4; perhaps TRBD1 as D (6 bases). Germline V CDR1 and CDR2: NSQYPW, LRSPGD (reference sequence). V lost 3 bases, J lost 2 bases, and 10 bases lay in between. The CDR3 extends over 15 amino acids. The CDR3 bases that were read are TGCACCTGCAGTGCCCGGGACACGTCCAACGAAAGATTATTT. This translates into CTCSARDTSNERLF. The complete CDR3 sequence is CTCSARDTSNERLFF.

Turning to this clone: Any gene name here is a mouse gene name. From the germline J gene comes the end of the CDR3, since the read stops 1 residue before it. This chain uses TRBV1 with TRBJ1-5, with 9 nucleotides matching TRBD1. The CDR3 contains 15 residues. J was trimmed by 6 bases and V by 1 base; bases with no gene match: 4. Germline CDR1 and CDR2: NSQYPW and LRSPGD (reference sequence). The CDR3 bases that were read are TGCACCTGCAGTGCAGCCGGACAGGGGTCCCAGGCTCCGCTT. As protein: CTCSAAGQGSQAPL. The whole CDR3 sequence reads CTCSAAGQGSQAPLF.

Comments on this clone: Germline and genes: mouse. The CDR3 end falls 1 residue outside the read, so it is completed with the germline J gene. This chain links TRBV14 with TRBJ1-6; D is uncertain. TRBJ1-6 belongs to the ORF category, with a function that is uncertain. V dropped 2 bases and J dropped 3 bases, with 6 bases sitting between them. Germline values: CDR1 SGHDT, CDR2 FRDEAV. The CDR3 contains 14 residues. This chain's CDR3 is CASSLNIYNSPLYF. The CDR3 bases that were read are TGTGCCAGCAGTTTAAACATCTATAATTCGCCCCTCTAC.

Details on this clone: The germline and genes are mouse ones. The CDR3 end falls 1 residue outside the read, so it is completed with the germline J gene. Other DNA variants within this sample encode the same CDR3. This chain joins TRBV26 and TRBJ2-4, with no clear D. Germline V gene data show CDR1 as KGHPV and CDR2 as FQNQEV (reference sequence). Deletions cut 3 bases from V and 0 bases from J, with 4 bases between. This CDR3 comprises 13 residues. The sequenced part of the CDR3 DNA is TGTGCCAGCAGTCTCGGTAGTCAAAACACCTTGTAC. As protein: CASSLGSQNTLY. The whole CDR3 protein is CASSLGSQNTLYF.

Details on this clone: The gene names given are mouse names. The read comes to an end 1 residue before the CDR3 does, leaving the germline J gene to fill in the end. The chain joins TRBV3 to TRBJ1-1; no firm D call. The CDR3 contains 12 residues. Trimming removed 0 bases at V and 7 bases at J, with 6 bases between. Germline loops: CDR1 SNHLY, CDR2 FYNGKV (reference sequence). This CDR3 reads CASSLAKGEVFF. The covered CDR3 bases are TGTGCCAGCAGCTTAGCGAAAGGAGAAGTCTTC.